This T cell receptor beta chain comes out of a study of PD-1 blockade in classical Hodgkin lymphoma. This sample's time point: cycle 4 day 1 (C4D1), after 6 weeks of nivolumab. In every patient, relapse followed autologous stem cell transplantation, while exposure to brentuximab vedotin differed. Purification of CD4+ T cells from thawed PBMCs was performed via magnetic negative selection. Data came from immunoSEQ multiplex PCR; TCRdb stores just in-frame clones and leaves some out. The table lists 25,000 to 30,000 clones, 80% to 90% of them singletons. The CDR3 sequence is 13 residues long. Trimming stripped 4 bases from V and 8 bases from J, with 14 bases between. Germline CDR1 and CDR2: SNHLY and FYNNEI.

Specimen: CD4+ T cells from blood, collected before the fourth cycle of nivolumab. The chain carries TRBV2 and TRBJ1-2; D call uncertain. The sequence was obtained from a human donor with classical Hodgkin lymphoma. The chain's CDR3 is CASSVWRAEGYTF. The CDR3 DNA sequence: TGTGCCAGCAGTGTTTGGAGGGCTGAAGGCTACACCTTC.